This T cell receptor (beta chain) was identified in a study of blood T cell repertoires in COVID-19. J gave up 2 bases and V 4 bases, and 8 bases lay outside the gene matches. The CDR3 has 15 residues. The germline V gene has CDR1 SGHRS and CDR2 YFSETQ. Methods used by the authors: Using reference gene primer amplification, nucleated cell counts were estimated. The protocol was immunoSEQ multiplex PCR, while the TCRdb copy is restricted to in-frame clones and leaves out a portion. That table furnishes V, J and clone size, whereas the DNA furnished D and trimming. The data contain about 320,000 clones, approximately 86% of them singletons. Participants came from about 24 US areas, aged about 18 to 89 years.

The sequenced sample was PBMCs or T cells enriched from blood (not recorded which). V gene TRBV5-1 combines with J gene TRBJ1-1, with TRBD1 matching 7 bases. This TCR derives from a young woman who had recovered from COVID-19. This CDR3 reads CASSEGAYTNTEAFF. In DNA, the CDR3 is TGCGCCAGCAGCGAGGGGGCCTATACCAACACTGAAGCTTTCTTT.